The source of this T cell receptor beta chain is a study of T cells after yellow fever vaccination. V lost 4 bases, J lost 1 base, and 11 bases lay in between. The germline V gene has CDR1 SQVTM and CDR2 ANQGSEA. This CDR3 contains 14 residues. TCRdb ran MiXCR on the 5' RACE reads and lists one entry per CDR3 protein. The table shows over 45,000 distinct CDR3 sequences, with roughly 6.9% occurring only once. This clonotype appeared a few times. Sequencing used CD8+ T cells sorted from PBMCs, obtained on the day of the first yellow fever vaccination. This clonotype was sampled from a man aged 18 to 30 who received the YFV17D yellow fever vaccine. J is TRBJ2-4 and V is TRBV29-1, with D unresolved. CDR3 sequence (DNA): TGCAGCGTTGTGTGGGCTTCTGCCAAAAACATTCAGTACTTC. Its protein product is CSVVWASAKNIQYF.